These 7 T cell receptor beta chains came from one sample sequenced in a study of blood T cell repertoires in COVID-19. The table came from immunoSEQ multiplex PCR; TCRdb's copy has only in-frame clones and leaves some out. The sample contains some 250,000 clones, 86% of which appear only once. Sequencing was done on a sample of peripheral blood. Source of these receptors: a man aged 80 or over with acute or convalescent COVID-19.

The chain links TRBV9 to TRBJ1-2; 8 positions agree with TRBD1. V lost 4 bases to trimming and J lost 1 base; unmatched junction nucleotides: 6. CDR1 SGDLS and CDR2 YYNGEE come from the germline V gene. The CDR3 is 15 residues long. DNA of the CDR3: TGTGCCAGCAGCCCTCGGACAGGGAATAACTATGGCTACACCTTC. Residues: CASSPRTGNNYGYTF.

This rearrangement joins TRBV11-3 to TRBJ2-1; 9 positions match TRBD2. After removal of 4 bases from V and 9 bases from J, the junction contained 7 bases not matched to a gene. The CDR3 sequence is 14 residues long. Germline loops: CDR1 SGHNT, CDR2 YENEEA. CDR3 residues: CASSYGGRGGEQFF. The DNA of the CDR3 is TGTGCCAGCAGCTACGGCGGGAGGGGGGGTGAGCAGTTCTTC.

The chain recombines TRBV2 with TRBJ2-5; 11 nucleotides align to TRBD2. V shed 9 bases and J 5 bases; nucleotides not matched to a gene: 5. CDR3 size: 13 residues. In germline, CDR1 is SNHLY, CDR2 FYNNEI. This CDR3 is CASTSGRYETQYF. CDR3 nucleotides: TGTGCCAGTACTAGCGGGAGATATGAGACCCAGTACTTC.

The chain links TRBV6-1 to TRBJ2-7, with D hard to call. The CDR3 runs 13 residues. V was trimmed by 2 bases and J by 1 base, leaving 6 bases between them. Germline lookup yields CDR1 MNHNS and CDR2 SASEGT. The CDR3 loop reads CASSEQNSYEQYF. CDR3 nucleotide sequence: TGTGCCAGCAGTGAACAGAATTCCTACGAGCAGTACTTC.

This rearrangement joins TRBV4-3 to TRBJ1-3; TRBD1 is a possible D gene (5 bases). The CDR3 sequence is 15 residues long. Deletions cut 0 bases from V and 2 bases from J, with 8 bases between. Per germline, CDR1 LGHNA and CDR2 YSLEER. The CDR3 spells CASSQDPGAGNTIYF. Written as DNA, the CDR3 is TGCGCCAGCAGCCAAGATCCGGGGGCTGGAAACACCATATATTTT.

The genes are TRBV15 and TRBJ1-2, with D hard to call. The V end was cut by 3 bases, the J end by 3 bases, with 8 bases between. Germline CDR1 LNHNV, CDR2 YYDKDF (reference sequence). The CDR3 extends over 13 amino acids. The CDR3 is CATSSYGDYGYTF. DNA for the CDR3: TGTGCCACCAGCAGCTACGGGGACTATGGCTACACCTTC. Combining the CDR3 with reference TRBV15 and TRBJ1-2 gives the whole variable domain DAMVIQNPRYQVTQFGKPVTLSCSQTLNHNVMYWYQQKSSQAPKLLFHYYDKDFNNEADTPDNFQSRRPNTSFCFLDIRSPGLGDTAMYLCATSSYGDYGYTFGSGTRLTVV.

The chain links TRBV5-1 to TRBJ2-3; D is perhaps TRBD2 (5 bases). The CDR3 consists of 15 residues. The germline gives CDR1 SGHRS, CDR2 YFSETQ. The V and J ends lost 4 bases and 4 bases respectively, with 16 bases between them. The CDR3 loop is CASSRLGGLSDTQYF. DNA of the CDR3: TGCGCCAGCAGCAGACTTGGAGGTTTATCAGATACGCAGTATTTT.